This TCR beta chain was identified during a study of T cell responses to AZD1222 COVID-19 vaccine. The protocol was immunoSEQ multiplex PCR, while the TCRdb copy is restricted to in-frame clones and leaves out a portion. Among 180,000 or so clones listed, 85% to 95% were seen once. Comment on this clone: Its antigen is currently unknown.

General study results and limits: White British ancestry dominated among donors, who included more females, and clonal diversity was possibly underestimated. At 160-218 and 743-854, vaccine-associated CD4 TCRs were dominant, and they spanned spike.

The ends lost 6 bases at V and 8 bases at J; junction bases unmatched: 7. Germline CDR1 MDHEN, CDR2 SYDVKM. This CDR3 region has 14 residues. The sample in question was peripheral blood, obtained on day 0 of AZD1222 vaccination. This chain connects TRBV28 to TRBJ1-4, with 9 nucleotides matching TRBD1. This receptor was identified in an adult in good health. The CDR3 nucleotides read TGTGCCAGCAGCGGGACAGGGCAAGGGGAAAAACTGTTTTTT. Translated, it gives CASSGTGQGEKLFF.